The TCR beta chain under discussion was sequenced for a study of cytomegalovirus exposure and HLA in healthy donors. The study, taken as a whole, reports: In a later analysis, a missense DCLRE1C variant was linked to TCR beta V- and J-gene trimming.

This CDR3 has 14 residues. Germline CDR1 MNHEY, CDR2 SVGAGI. Unmatched junction bases numbered 8, after V lost 10 bases and J lost 0 bases. Remarks on this clone: Its target is unknown.

The PCR used 60 Vbeta and 13 Jbeta primers. Sequencing used immunoSEQ multiplex PCR; TCRdb keeps in-frame clones, though not all of them. The profile shows roughly 150,000 clones, roughly 10% of them singletons. Sequenced: PBMCs. The chain carries TRBV6-5 and TRBJ1-1; 7 bases fit TRBD1. The source is a male donor in good health and CMV-seronegative. The CDR3 bases are TGTGCCACCAGACTCGGGACAGTGAACACTGAAGCTTTCTTT. Amino acids: CATRLGTVNTEAFF.